This TCR beta chain was documented in a study of T cells after posttransplantation cyclophosphamide. Regarding the study as a whole: Skin or GI-infiltrating T cells shared few TRB sequences with blood.

A note on this clone: Its antigen is still unknown.

Some clones are missing from TCRdb's copy, which holds only in-frame ones; the method was immunoSEQ multiplex PCR. The repertoire holds around 6,900 clones, with just over 95% as singletons. This receptor was taken from a woman aged 30 to 39 in good health and a related stem cell transplant donor. The sample was naive CD8+ T cells sorted from PBMCs.

This chain's CDR3 is CASSLEGARTGELFF. The CDR3 coding sequence is TGCGCCAGCAGCTTGGAGGGGGCGCGTACCGGGGAGCTGTTTTTT. This rearrangement joins TRBV5-1 to TRBJ2-2, with 7 bases identical to TRBD1. J lost 5 bases, V lost 0 bases, and 4 bases had no gene match. The CDR3 has 15 residues. The germline V gene has CDR1 SGHRS and CDR2 YFSETQ. The full variable domain, rest sourced from reference TRBV5-1 and TRBJ2-2, is KAGVTQTPRYLIKTRGQQVTLSCSPISGHRSVSWYQQTPGQGLQFLFEYFSETQRNKGNFPGRFSGRQFSNSRSEMNVSTLELGDSALYLCASSLEGARTGELFFGEGSRLTVL.